This TCR beta chain was documented in a study of T cell responses to AZD1222 COVID-19 vaccine. The study, taken as a whole, reports: Nearly half of unique spike-specific TCRs reportedly avoided B.1.351 and B.1.1.7 mutated regions. Repertoire samples came only from after the peak T cell response. Two AZD1222 doses significantly raised spike-specific TCR breadth and depth over controls. Baseline testing showed seropositivity in only a handful of AZD1222 recipients.

As concerns this clone: Antigen unknown.

TCRdb's table, derived via immunoSEQ multiplex PCR, lists solely in-frame clones and lacks some. The data contain 69,000 or so clones, around nine tenths of them seen just once; the ten biggest clones take up approximately 1.3%. The V gene lost 2 bases and the J gene lost 5 bases, with 13 bases spanning the gap. Germline V gives CDR1 GTSNPN, CDR2 SVGIG (reference sequence). This CDR3 is 13 amino acids long. The chain joins TRBV30 to TRBJ2-7, with D tentatively TRBD1 (7 bases). The receptor was derived from an adult who received the AZD1222 COVID-19 vaccine. Sequencing was performed on peripheral blood, taken 28 days after the second AZD1222 dose. The CDR3 DNA reads TGTGCCTGGAGTCGGACAGGAGGGCACGAGCAGTACTTC. It encodes CAWSRTGGHEQYF.